This TCR beta chain was identified during a study of blood T cell repertoires in COVID-19. Across the study: The United States, Italy and Spain supplied acute and convalescent COVID-19 samples.

The V gene's germline CDR1 is MRHNA and CDR2 SNTAGT. Trimming removed 5 bases from V and 5 bases from J; junction bases left unmatched: 11. The CDR3 loop spans 17 amino acids. Sequencing used immunoSEQ multiplex PCR; TCRdb keeps in-frame clones, though not all of them. The sample has approximately 210,000 clones, about 80% seen once. The clonotype originates from a middle-aged woman with active or convalescent COVID-19. Specimen: peripheral blood. The genes are TRBV6-4 and TRBJ2-1; 11 nucleotides match TRBD2. For the CDR3, the DNA is TGTGCCAGCAGTCCCCAACCCCCGGGACTAGCGGACAATGAGCAGTTCTTC. Translation gives CASSPQPPGLADNEQFF.